The TCR beta chain under discussion was sequenced for a study of blood T cell repertoires in COVID-19. Whole-study context: Sites across the United States, Italy and Spain contributed samples from acute and convalescent COVID-19.

Germline assignment: CDR1 KGHSH and CDR2 LQKENI. J lost 2 bases, V lost 4 bases, and 12 bases had no gene match. The CDR3 has 18 amino acids. Only in-frame clones appear in the TCRdb table, and some are missing; sequencing was by immunoSEQ multiplex PCR. Among roughly 90,000 clones, roughly 80% were seen once, and the ten largest hold 15% to 20%. The J gene is TRBJ2-3, the V gene TRBV18; 10 nucleotides align to TRBD1. The sequence was collected from a woman of 80 years or more with active or convalescent COVID-19. The sequencing input was peripheral blood. Here the CDR3 reads CASSLRHLGTGATDTQYF. The CDR3 DNA reads TGTGCCAGCTCACTCCGGCACCTCGGGACAGGGGCCACAGATACGCAGTATTTT.